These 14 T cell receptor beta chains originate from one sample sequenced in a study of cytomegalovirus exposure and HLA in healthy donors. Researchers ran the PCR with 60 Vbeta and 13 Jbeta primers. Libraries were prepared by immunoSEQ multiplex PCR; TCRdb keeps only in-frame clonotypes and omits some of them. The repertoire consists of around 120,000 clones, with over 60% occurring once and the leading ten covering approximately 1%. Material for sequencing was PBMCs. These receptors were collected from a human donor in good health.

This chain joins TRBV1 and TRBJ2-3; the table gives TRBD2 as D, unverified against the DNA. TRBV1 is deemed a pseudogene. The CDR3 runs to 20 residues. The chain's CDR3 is CTSSLTGRGAPLMNTDTQYF. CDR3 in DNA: TGCACCAGCAGCCTAACAGGGCGGGGGGCCCCTCTAATGAACACAGATACGCAGTATTTT.

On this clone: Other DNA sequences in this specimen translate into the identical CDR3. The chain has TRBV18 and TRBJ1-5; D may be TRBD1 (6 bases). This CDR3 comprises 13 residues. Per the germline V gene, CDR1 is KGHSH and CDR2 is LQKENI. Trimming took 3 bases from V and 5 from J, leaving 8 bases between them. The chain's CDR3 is CASSPGQDQPQHF. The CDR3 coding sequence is TGTGCCAGCTCACCGGGACAAGATCAGCCCCAGCATTTT.

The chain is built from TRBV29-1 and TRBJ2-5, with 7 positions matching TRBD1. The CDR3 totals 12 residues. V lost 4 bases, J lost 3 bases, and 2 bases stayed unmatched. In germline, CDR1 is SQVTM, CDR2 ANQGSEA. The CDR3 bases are TGCAGCGTTGTTACAGGGGAAGAGACCCAGTACTTC. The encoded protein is CSVVTGEETQYF.

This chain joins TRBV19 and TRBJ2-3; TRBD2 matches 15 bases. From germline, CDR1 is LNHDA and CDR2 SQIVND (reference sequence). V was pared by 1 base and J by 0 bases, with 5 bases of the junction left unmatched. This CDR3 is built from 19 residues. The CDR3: CASSIAGTSGGLSTDTQYF. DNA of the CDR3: TGTGCCAGTAGTATAGCCGGGACTAGCGGGGGGCTAAGCACAGATACGCAGTATTTT.

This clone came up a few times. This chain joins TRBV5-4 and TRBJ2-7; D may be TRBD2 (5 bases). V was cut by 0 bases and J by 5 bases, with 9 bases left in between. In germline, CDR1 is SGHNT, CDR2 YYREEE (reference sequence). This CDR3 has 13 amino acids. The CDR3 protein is CASSLGAGNEQYF. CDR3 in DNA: TGTGCCAGCAGCTTGGGTGCCGGGAACGAGCAGTACTTC. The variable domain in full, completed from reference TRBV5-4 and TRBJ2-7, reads ETGVTQSPTHLIKTRGQQVTLRCSSQSGHNTVSWYQQALGQGPQFIFQYYREEENGRGNFPPRFSGLQFPNYSSELNVNALELDDSALYLCASSLGAGNEQYFGPGTRLTVT.

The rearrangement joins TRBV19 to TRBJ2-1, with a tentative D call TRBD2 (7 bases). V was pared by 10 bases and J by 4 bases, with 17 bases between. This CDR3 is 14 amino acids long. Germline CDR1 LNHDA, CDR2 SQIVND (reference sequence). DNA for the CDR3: TGTGCCACCAAGGGGGGGGCGGGGTACAATGAGCAGTTCTTC. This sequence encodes CATKGGAGYNEQFF.

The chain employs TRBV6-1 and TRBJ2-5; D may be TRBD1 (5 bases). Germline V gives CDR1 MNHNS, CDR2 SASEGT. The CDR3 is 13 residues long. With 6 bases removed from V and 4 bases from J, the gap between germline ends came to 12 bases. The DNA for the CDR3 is TGTGCCAGCAGCAGGGATCCGAGAGAGACCCAGTACTTC. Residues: CASSRDPRETQYF.

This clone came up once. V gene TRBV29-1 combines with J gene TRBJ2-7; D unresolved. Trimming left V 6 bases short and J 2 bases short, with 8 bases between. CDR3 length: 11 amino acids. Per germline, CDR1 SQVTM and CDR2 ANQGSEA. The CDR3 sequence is CSVETAYEQYF. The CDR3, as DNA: TGCAGCGTGGAGACGGCCTACGAGCAGTACTTC.

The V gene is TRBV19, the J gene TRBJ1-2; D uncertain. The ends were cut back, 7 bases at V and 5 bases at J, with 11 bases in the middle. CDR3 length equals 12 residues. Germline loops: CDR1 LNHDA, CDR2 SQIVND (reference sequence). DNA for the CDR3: TGTGCCAGTAACGGCAGAGGGTATGGCTACACCTTC. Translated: CASNGRGYGYTF.

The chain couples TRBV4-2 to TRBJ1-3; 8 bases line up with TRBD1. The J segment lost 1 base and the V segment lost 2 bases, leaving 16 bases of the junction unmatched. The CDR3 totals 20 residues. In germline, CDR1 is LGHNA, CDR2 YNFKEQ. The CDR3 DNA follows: TGTGCCAGCAGCCAAAGCCTCCAGGGGGCGGTTGACCCTTCTGGAAACACCATATATTTT. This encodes CASSQSLQGAVDPSGNTIYF.

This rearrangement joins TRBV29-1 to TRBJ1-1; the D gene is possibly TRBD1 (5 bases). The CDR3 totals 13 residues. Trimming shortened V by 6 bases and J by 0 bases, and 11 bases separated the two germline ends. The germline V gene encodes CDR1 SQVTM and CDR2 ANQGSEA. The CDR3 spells CSVLGQLNTEAFF. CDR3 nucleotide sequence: TGCAGCGTGCTGGGGCAGTTGAACACTGAAGCTTTCTTT. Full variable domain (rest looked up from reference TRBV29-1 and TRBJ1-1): SAVISQKPSRDICQRGTSLTIQCQVDSQVTMMFWYRQQPGQSLTLIATANQGSEATYESGFVIDKFPISRPNLTFSTLTVSNMSPEDSSIYLCSVLGQLNTEAFFGQGTRLTVV.

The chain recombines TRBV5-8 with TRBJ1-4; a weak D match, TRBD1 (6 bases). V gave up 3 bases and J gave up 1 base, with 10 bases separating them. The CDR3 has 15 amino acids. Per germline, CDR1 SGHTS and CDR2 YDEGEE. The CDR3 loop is CASSSNRVTNEKLFF. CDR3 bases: TGTGCCAGCAGCTCCAACAGGGTAACTAATGAAAAACTGTTTTTT.

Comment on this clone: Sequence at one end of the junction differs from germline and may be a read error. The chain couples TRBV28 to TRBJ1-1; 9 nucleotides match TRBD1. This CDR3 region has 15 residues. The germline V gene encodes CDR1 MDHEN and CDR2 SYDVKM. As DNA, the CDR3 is TGTGCCAGCAGTAATAACAGGGGGCAGAACGCTGAAGCTTTCTTT. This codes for CASSNNRGQNAEAFF.

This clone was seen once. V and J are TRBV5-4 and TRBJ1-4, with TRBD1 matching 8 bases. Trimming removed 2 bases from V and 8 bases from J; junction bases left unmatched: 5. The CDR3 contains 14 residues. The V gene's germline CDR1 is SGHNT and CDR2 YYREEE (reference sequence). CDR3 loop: CASSFDRGREKLFF. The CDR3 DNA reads TGTGCCAGCAGCTTTGACAGGGGTAGGGAAAAACTGTTTTTT.